Given below is one T cell receptor beta chain in context. Its antigen is unidentified. The junction departs from germline at one end; a sequencing error may be responsible. The CDR3 contains 15 residues. CDR1 MNHNS and CDR2 SASEGT come from the germline V gene. This entry belongs to a study of Graves' ophthalmopathy and Graves' hyperthyroidism. Study-wide results and caveats: In predicting ophthalmopathy progression, the model reached around 66% sensitivity and under 85% specificity. Discrimination between ophthalmopathy and stable hyperthyroidism by a 13-signature model showed nearly 90% sensitivity and roughly 80% specificity.

The study amplified TCR beta CDR3 regions using RNA transcripts. The authors performed first-round RT-PCR with HTBI primers and then a second-round multiplex PCR. TCRdb reprocessed the multiplex PCR reads via MiXCR and lists one record per CDR3 protein. The table has approximately 500,000 distinct CDR3 sequences, under 15% seen once. The chain combines TRBV6-1 with TRBJ1-6; D uncertain. This clonotype originated in a woman aged 30 to 39 with Graves' ophthalmopathy. Sequencing used blood. The CDR3 reads CASSESGISNSHLHF. The CDR3 DNA is TGTGCCAGCAGTGAGTCTGGGATTTCTAATTCACACCTCCACTTT.